The clone carrying this T cell receptor (beta chain) was detected a few times. V lost 7 bases and J lost 0, with 3 bases in between. There are 11 residues in the CDR3. The germline CDR1 and CDR2 sequences are DFQATT and SNEGSKA (reference sequence). This entry comes from a study of blood T cell repertoires in COVID-19. Overall study: Collection of acute and convalescent COVID-19 samples took place in the United States, Italy and Spain. Sources were T cells, B-cell-depleted T cells, or PBMCs; the material itself was cDNA or gDNA.

In the authors' methods: Amplification from reference gene primers served as the basis for estimated nucleated cell counts. Measured with immunoSEQ multiplex PCR; TCRdb has only the in-frame clones, and not every one. D and trimming come from the DNA, and the V and J calls and clone size come from that table. The repertoire holds about 62,000 clones, with 86% as singletons. Input material: peripheral blood. The chain is built from TRBV20-1 and TRBJ1-4; D ambiguous. This clonotype was obtained from a woman over 75 with acute or convalescent COVID-19. For the CDR3, the DNA is TGCAGTGTAGCAACTAATGAAAAACTGTTTTTT. It is translated as CSVATNEKLFF.